The next 8 T cell receptor beta chains were all read from a single sample in a study of T cells in Graves' hyperthyroidism and ophthalmopathy. The source material, RNA transcripts, was used to amplify TCR beta CDR3 regions. TCR CDR3 regions were first amplified by RT-PCR with HTBI primers. TCRdb fed the multiplex PCR reads into MiXCR, producing one record per CDR3 protein. The sample yields hundreds of thousands of distinct CDR3 sequences, roughly 14% seen once. Material: blood. Every receptor here comes from a young man with Graves' ophthalmopathy.

This clonotype was counted between two and nine times. The V and J genes are TRBV10-1 and TRBJ2-3, with D hard to call. The germline V gene encodes CDR1 WNHNN and CDR2 SYGVQD (reference sequence). Trimming stripped 4 bases from V and 6 bases from J, with 11 bases between. This CDR3 has 13 residues. The CDR3 nucleotides are TGCGCCAGCAGTGGCCAGGCTGGGGATACGCAGTATTTT. This encodes CASSGQAGDTQYF.

This clonotype was counted many times. V usage is TRBV5-6 and J usage is TRBJ1-2; tentatively, D is TRBD1 (5 bases). V was cut by 4 bases and J by 4 bases, with 17 bases left in between. This CDR3 region has 15 residues. Per germline, CDR1 SGHDT and CDR2 YYEEEE. The CDR3 loop reads CASSPRVRGPYGYTF. The CDR3 bases are TGTGCCAGCAGCCCGAGGGTTCGGGGACCCTATGGCTACACCTTC.

This clonotype has ten or more counts. The DNA of the CDR3 is TGTGCCAGCAGCGCACAGGGGGCGTACAATGAGCAGTTCTTC. This translates into CASSAQGAYNEQFF. J is TRBJ2-1 and V is TRBV11-3; 9 nucleotides match TRBD1. The trim removed 5 bases at V and 4 bases at J, leaving 3 bases unmatched. Germline CDR1 is SGHNT and CDR2 is YENEEA. CDR3 size: 14 residues.

This clonotype was recorded at least ten times. The chain joins TRBV5-1 to TRBJ1-1; D is unresolved. The V and J ends lost 3 bases and 4 bases respectively, with 10 bases between them. Germline values: CDR1 SGHRS, CDR2 YFSETQ. This CDR3 comprises 13 residues. The CDR3 loop is CASSSGSGTEAFF. In nucleotides, the CDR3 is TGCGCCAGCAGCTCGGGTTCTGGCACTGAAGCTTTCTTT.

This chain joins TRBV19 and TRBJ1-6; D not resolved. In germline, CDR1 is LNHDA, CDR2 SQIVND (reference sequence). The CDR3 is 17 residues long. The V end lost 3 bases, the J end lost 4 bases, and 16 bases lay between the germline ends. The CDR3: CASSIAPSTKYNSPLHF. DNA for the CDR3: TGTGCCAGTAGTATTGCCCCGTCGACTAAGTATAATTCACCCCTCCACTTT.

This clonotype was recorded at least ten times. This rearrangement joins TRBV27 to TRBJ2-1, with TRBD2 identical over 14 bases. The CDR3 contains 16 residues. The germline V gene has CDR1 MNHEY and CDR2 SMNVEV (reference sequence). The J segment lost 4 bases and the V segment lost 5 bases, leaving 4 bases of the junction unmatched. The CDR3 sequence is CASSPGLAGVYNEQFF. CDR3 DNA: TGTGCCAGCAGTCCGGGACTAGCGGGGGTATACAATGAGCAGTTCTTC.

This clonotype was seen a handful of times. This chain joins TRBV10-2 and TRBJ2-5, with D perhaps matching TRBD1 (5 bases). CDR1 WSHSY and CDR2 SAAADI come from the germline V gene. The CDR3 spans 16 residues. Trimming cost V 2 bases and J 0 bases, with 13 bases left between them. This CDR3 is CASSESVRAHQETQYF. In nucleotides, the CDR3 is TGCGCCAGCAGTGAGAGCGTCAGGGCCCACCAAGAGACCCAGTACTTC.

This clonotype was picked up many times. J is TRBJ2-1 and V is TRBV10-1; D remains ambiguous. Deletions cut 11 bases from V and 5 bases from J, with 16 bases between. CDR3 length equals 13 residues. Germline CDR1 reads WNHNN; CDR2 reads SYGVQD (reference sequence). The CDR3 sequence: CASKSRWDNEQFF. The CDR3 bases are TGCGCCTCGAAGTCCAGATGGGACAATGAGCAGTTCTTC.